This entry lists 19 T cell receptor beta chains sequenced from one sample in a study of T cell repertoires in cytomegalovirus infection. TCRdb reprocessed the reads with MiXCR, giving one entry per CDR3 protein. The sample carries around 300,000 distinct CDR3 sequences, 8% to 9.5% recorded once. Sequenced input: PBMCs. All receptors derive from a human donor in good health (CMV status not recorded). Some clones in this sample may be carry-over from other donors' samples.

This clonotype was seen ten or more times. V is TRBV7-2 and J is TRBJ1-2, with a possible D match to TRBD1 (6 bases). With 5 bases removed from V and 4 bases from J, the gap between germline ends came to 20 bases. In germline, CDR1 is SGHTA, CDR2 FQGNSA. The CDR3 has 16 amino acids. The CDR3: CASSVGGGALGYGYTF. The CDR3 DNA sequence: TGTGCCAGCAGCGTCGGGGGGGGGGCGTTAGGCTATGGCTACACCTTC.

This clonotype was detected ten times or more. Here the CDR3 reads CASSLVRSGVTEAFF. The CDR3 DNA reads TGTGCCAGCAGCTTAGTCCGGTCAGGGGTTACTGAAGCTTTCTTT. The rearrangement links TRBV7-2 to TRBJ1-1, with D possibly matching TRBD1 (6 bases). V was cut by 1 base and J by 5 bases, with 14 bases left in between. Germline CDR1 and CDR2: SGHTA and FQGNSA. This CDR3 is 15 amino acids long.

The chain recombines TRBV20-1 with TRBJ2-1, with D perhaps assigned TRBD1 or TRBD2 (6 bases each). Germline V gives CDR1 DFQATT, CDR2 SNEGSKA (reference sequence). CDR3 size: 15 residues. Between the trimmed V and J ends, which lost 3 bases and 3 bases, there was a span of 15 bases. In DNA, the CDR3 is TGCAGTGCTAGTTCGAGGGGGGCGCTCTACAATGAGCAGTTCTTC. It codes for CSASSRGALYNEQFF.

In this sample, this clonotype turned up many times. The chain carries TRBV7-9 and TRBJ2-3; possibly TRBD2 for D (6 bases). Germline CDR1 SEHNR, CDR2 FQNEAQ (reference sequence). The CDR3 loop spans 15 amino acids. V lost 2 bases and J lost 2, with 11 bases in between. The CDR3, as DNA: TGTGCCAGCAGCTTACGCGGGACTCCCACAGATACGCAGTATTTT. It yields the protein CASSLRGTPTDTQYF.

This clonotype has a count of ten or more. The V gene is TRBV7-2, the J gene TRBJ2-2, with TRBD2 identical over 7 bases. In germline, CDR1 is SGHTA, CDR2 FQGNSA. Trimming at V came to 0 bases and at J to 5 bases, leaving 6 bases not matched to a gene. This CDR3 contains 16 residues. The CDR3 bases are TGTGCCAGCAGCTTAGCGCGGCGGGGGAAAACCGGGGAGCTGTTTTTT. Translated: CASSLARRGKTGELFF.

This clonotype appeared many times. This rearrangement joins TRBV7-2 to TRBJ2-3, with 7 nucleotides matching TRBD1. This CDR3 comprises 16 residues. Germline CDR1 is SGHTA and CDR2 is FQGNSA. V was clipped by 2 bases and J by 1 base; unmatched bases: 6. This CDR3 reads CASSLRRTGRTDTQYF. As DNA, the CDR3 is TGTGCCAGCAGCTTAAGGAGGACAGGACGCACAGATACGCAGTATTTT.

The CDR3 DNA reads as TGTGCCAGCAGCCAGCCGGCGGGGGAGGGAGACACAGATACGCAGTATTTT. Translated, it gives CASSQPAGEGDTDTQYF. V is TRBV28 and J is TRBJ2-3; 7 bases are shared with TRBD2. The CDR3 is 17 residues long. J was trimmed by 2 bases and V by 6 bases; bases with no gene match: 14. Germline values: CDR1 MDHEN, CDR2 SYDVKM.

The chain couples TRBV28 to TRBJ2-3; D might be TRBD1 or TRBD2, each matching 5 bases. Germline CDR1 MDHEN, CDR2 SYDVKM. Trimming cost V 5 bases and J 4 bases, with 16 bases left between them. The CDR3 consists of 15 residues. The CDR3 coding sequence is TGTGCCAGCAGTGAGGGGACCTTGGGGGCAGATACGCAGTATTTT. This sequence encodes CASSEGTLGADTQYF.

In this sample, this clonotype turned up a few times. The rearrangement joins TRBV6-8 to TRBJ1-4, with D tentatively TRBD1 (6 bases). CDR3 size: 15 residues. Germline assignment: CDR1 MNHGY and CDR2 SAAAGT. The V gene lost 0 bases and the J gene lost 7 bases, with 12 bases spanning the gap. CDR3 nucleotides: TGTGCCAGCAGTTACTCGAGGGGGGAAGGTGAAAAACTGTTTTTT. Protein: CASSYSRGEGEKLFF.

This clonotype has only a few counts. The chain links TRBV15 to TRBJ1-1, with D hard to call. The CDR3 totals 20 residues. In germline, CDR1 is LNHNV, CDR2 YYDKDF (reference sequence). Trimming shortened V by 0 bases and J by 0 bases, and 23 bases separated the two germline ends. CDR3: CATSRDLLIVGEGLNTEAFF. The DNA of the CDR3 is TGTGCCACCAGCAGAGATCTCTTAATTGTGGGAGAGGGTCTGAACACTGAAGCTTTCTTT. The whole variable domain, remainder taken from reference TRBV15 and TRBJ1-1, is DAMVIQNPRYQVTQFGKPVTLSCSQTLNHNVMYWYQQKSSQAPKLLFHYYDKDFNNEADTPDNFQSRRPNTSFCFLDIRSPGLGDTAMYLCATSRDLLIVGEGLNTEAFFGQGTRLTVV.

This clonotype was seen more than once but under ten times. The chain combines TRBV5-4 with TRBJ2-3; 8 positions agree with TRBD2. The V segment lost 2 bases and the J segment 5 bases; nucleotides outside the gene matches: 1. CDR1 and CDR2 from the germline V gene are SGHNT and YYREEE (reference sequence). This CDR3 contains 13 residues. CDR3 residues: CASSFAGGDTQYF. The CDR3 DNA reads as TGTGCCAGCAGCTTCGCGGGGGGAGATACGCAGTATTTT.

This clonotype appeared a few times. The rearrangement joins TRBV19 to TRBJ2-1; D is perhaps TRBD2 (7 bases). The V gene lost 5 bases and the J gene lost 6 bases, with 17 bases spanning the gap. CDR1 and CDR2 from the germline V gene are LNHDA and SQIVND (reference sequence). CDR3 length: 15 residues. CDR3 amino acids: CASSLLVGGLNEQFF. DNA of the CDR3: TGTGCCAGTAGTCTACTAGTGGGGGGGCTCAATGAGCAGTTCTTC.

The chain couples TRBV20-1 to TRBJ2-1; D may be TRBD2 (5 bases). Germline CDR1 DFQATT, CDR2 SNEGSKA (reference sequence). The CDR3 extends over 15 amino acids. CDR3: CSAGGGRSSYNEQFF. The CDR3 DNA is TGCAGCGCGGGCGGCGGTAGGAGCTCCTACAATGAGCAGTTCTTC.

This clonotype was seen only a few times. V usage is TRBV6-6 and J usage is TRBJ2-3; D unresolved. Trimming shortened V by 5 bases and J by 2 bases, and 11 bases separated the two germline ends. The CDR3 consists of 14 residues. CDR1 is MNHNY and CDR2 is SVGAGI in the germline V gene (reference sequence). In DNA, the CDR3 is TGTGCCAGCAGTACTCGAGAACTCACAGATACGCAGTATTTT. This gives the protein CASSTRELTDTQYF.

The CDR3 is CASKWQGGETQYF. CDR3 nucleotide sequence: TGTGCCAGTAAATGGCAGGGAGGAGAGACCCAGTACTTC. The chain employs TRBV19 and TRBJ2-5; D might be TRBD2 (6 bases). Trimming pared 7 bases from V and 4 bases from J, leaving 13 bases between. Germline V gene data show CDR1 as LNHDA and CDR2 as SQIVND (reference sequence). The CDR3 runs 13 residues.

In DNA form, the CDR3 reads TGTGCCAGCAGCCGACAAGGACAGCTCCAAGAGACCCAGTACTTC. As protein: CASSRQGQLQETQYF. This sequence joins TRBV7-2 and TRBJ2-5, with D possibly matching TRBD1 (6 bases). CDR1 SGHTA and CDR2 FQGNSA come from the germline V gene. V lost 5 bases and J lost 1, with 14 bases in between. This CDR3 comprises 15 residues.

This clonotype was seen at least ten times. The V call is TRBV7-2, the J call TRBJ1-1; D is undetermined. Germline V gene data show CDR1 as SGHTA and CDR2 as FQGNSA. V lost 1 base to trimming and J lost 5 bases, with 11 bases between them. The CDR3 length is 14 residues. The CDR3 sequence is CASSLGGGWTEAFF. The CDR3 DNA is TGTGCCAGCAGCTTAGGAGGTGGGTGGACTGAAGCTTTCTTT. The full variable domain, rest sourced from reference TRBV7-2 and TRBJ1-1, is GAGVSQSPSNKVTEKGKDVELRCDPISGHTALYWYRQSLGQGLEFLIYFQGNSAPDKSGLPSDRFSAERTGGSVSTLTIQRTQQEDSAVYLCASSLGGGWTEAFFGQGTRLTVV.

This clonotype came up a few times. V is TRBV12-3 or TRBV12-4 and J is TRBJ2-7; unclear D gene. The CDR3 loop spans 12 amino acids. Trimming removed 4 bases at V and 5 bases at J, with 9 bases between. The CDR3 nucleotides read TGTGCCAGCAGTTCTCCCCCCCACGAGCAGTACTTC. Translated: CASSSPPHEQYF.

V usage is TRBV5-1 and J usage is TRBJ2-1; no reliable D call. Germline values: CDR1 SGHRS, CDR2 YFSETQ. The CDR3 consists of 11 residues. V dropped 0 bases and J dropped 12 bases, with 7 bases sitting between them. The CDR3 nucleotides are TGCGCCAGCAGCTTGGGTCAAGGGCAGTTCTTC. Residues: CASSLGQGQFF.